This T cell receptor beta chain was identified in a study of human T cells and chemical hapten exposure. Unique molecular identifiers were affixed to discrete cDNA molecules within the library. Each CDR3 protein gets one entry after TCRdb re-called the RACE reads with MiXCR. This repertoire shows more than 300,000 distinct CDR3 sequences, approximately 5.8% found once; its top ten account for about 8.2%. The CDR3 length is 13 residues. The V end was cut by 1 base, the J end by 7 bases, with 7 bases between. From germline, CDR1 is SGHTA and CDR2 FQGNSA. Described time point: pre-sensitization, week 0. Specified treatment: therapeutic diphenylcyclopropenone sensitization with weekly scalp DPC. The total RNA was obtained from whole blood that was not fractionated. Many counts were recorded for this clonotype.

The receptor comes from a woman aged 18-30 years with alopecia areata. Some clones in this sample may be carry-over from other donors' samples. The V call is TRBV7-2, the J call TRBJ1-4; D ambiguous. This specimen was whole blood, taken in connection with sensitization to the hapten diphenylcyclopropenone (DPC). Here the CDR3 reads CASSLGSAEKLFF. DNA of the CDR3: TGTGCCAGCAGCTTAGGGTCTGCTGAAAAACTGTTTTTT.